A single sample gave rise to the 17 T cell receptor beta chains below, sequenced in a study of T cells in localized non-small cell lung cancer. Profiling relied on immunoSEQ multiplex PCR, and the TCRdb table lists in-frame clones only, not all of them. The sample shows about 52,000 clones, 70% to 90% of them seen only once. Sequenced material: peripheral blood, taken before any cancer treatment. These receptors all stem from a male donor aged 60 or over with stage III squamous cell lung carcinoma.

CDR3 region: CAWRAGPNRRGYTF. CDR3 bases: TGTGCCTGGAGGGCGGGACCCAATCGTCGTGGCTACACCTTC. V gene TRBV30 combines with J gene TRBJ1-2, with a possible D match to TRBD1 (5 bases). CDR3 size: 14 residues. The germline V gene encodes CDR1 GTSNPN and CDR2 SVGIG (reference sequence). The germline V and J ends were trimmed by 3 bases and 7 bases, with 18 bases remaining between them.

This chain joins TRBV4-1 and TRBJ2-7; 10 bases match TRBD2. The CDR3 contains 18 residues. Trimming at V came to 0 bases and at J to 1 base, leaving 9 bases not matched to a gene. Looked up from germline, CDR1 is MGHRA and CDR2 is YSYEKL. The CDR3 DNA reads TGCGCCAGCAGCCAAGAATGGAGGGGACTAGCGCCTTCCTACGAGCAGTACTTC. Protein product: CASSQEWRGLAPSYEQYF.

This chain uses TRBV19 with TRBJ1-1; a weak D match, TRBD1 (5 bases). The CDR3 sequence is 14 residues long. Germline loops: CDR1 LNHDA, CDR2 SQIVND (reference sequence). Trimming stripped 3 bases from V and 6 bases from J, with 14 bases between. The CDR3, as DNA: TGTGCCAGTAGTATGCAGGGTGGGGTAGCTGAAGCTTTCTTT. Translating gives CASSMQGGVAEAFF. Filled out from reference TRBV19 and TRBJ1-1, the complete variable domain reads DGGITQSPKYLFRKEGQNVTLSCEQNLNHDAMYWYRQDPGQGLRLIYYSQIVNDFQKGDIAEGYSVSREKKESFPLTVTSAQKNPTAFYLCASSMQGGVAEAFFGQGTRLTVV.

The V and J genes are TRBV10-3 and TRBJ2-1; TRBD2 aligns across 10 bases. J gave up 10 bases and V 0 bases, and 3 bases lay outside the gene matches. From germline, CDR1 is ENHRY and CDR2 SYGVKD. The CDR3 is 14 residues long. The CDR3 bases are TGTGCCATCAGTGAGTCACTAGCGGGGACCGAGCAGTTCTTC. Its translation: CAISESLAGTEQFF.

This clone was seen a single time. The rearrangement links TRBV18 to TRBJ2-1; D could derive from TRBD1 or TRBD2 (5 bases each). This CDR3 is 16 amino acids long. Between the trimmed V and J ends, which lost 3 bases and 6 bases, there was a span of 18 bases. Germline lookup yields CDR1 KGHSH and CDR2 LQKENI. In DNA, the CDR3 is TGTGCCAGCTCACCCCGAACATTGGGGACGGGCAATGAGCAGTTCTTC. Translation gives CASSPRTLGTGNEQFF.

This clone was observed a handful of times. The rearrangement joins TRBV5-6 to TRBJ2-3; D unclear. Looked up from germline, CDR1 is SGHDT and CDR2 is YYEEEE. V gave up 0 bases and J gave up 2 bases, with 10 bases separating them. This CDR3 is built from 15 residues. The DNA of the CDR3 is TGTGCCAGCAGCTTGGATGCCGGCCCCACAGATACGCAGTATTTT. Residues: CASSLDAGPTDTQYF.

The rearrangement links TRBV27 to TRBJ1-2; D is possibly TRBD1 (5 bases). The V end lost 6 bases, the J end lost 4 bases, and 12 bases lay between the germline ends. CDR1 and CDR2 from the germline V gene are MNHEY and SMNVEV (reference sequence). The CDR3 has 13 residues. CDR3 protein: CASSPRGVYGYTF. CDR3 DNA sequence: TGTGCCAGCAGCCCTCGGGGGGTCTATGGCTACACCTTC.

V is TRBV30 and J is TRBJ1-2; 7 bases match TRBD1. In germline, CDR1 is GTSNPN, CDR2 SVGIG (reference sequence). The ends lost 4 bases at V and 2 bases at J; junction bases unmatched: 4. This CDR3 comprises 13 residues. CDR3 amino acids: CAWNLQGNYGYTF. In DNA, the CDR3 is TGTGCCTGGAACTTACAGGGGAACTATGGCTACACCTTC.

CDR3 in DNA: TGTGCCTGGATTCTCGGACAGGGGAGCTATGGCTACACCTTC. This gives the protein CAWILGQGSYGYTF. The V gene is TRBV30, the J gene TRBJ1-2, with TRBD1 matching over 9 bases. V lost 4 bases, J lost 4 bases, and 7 bases stayed unmatched. Germline V lookup: CDR1 GTSNPN, CDR2 SVGIG (reference sequence). The CDR3 totals 14 residues.

The chain links TRBV5-1 to TRBJ2-7, with D perhaps matching TRBD1 (6 bases). CDR3 length: 13 residues. V dropped 4 bases and J dropped 0 bases, with 8 bases sitting between them. Germline assignment: CDR1 SGHRS and CDR2 YFSETQ. CDR3 in amino acids: CASSGDNSYEQYF. In DNA, the CDR3 is TGCGCCAGCAGCGGGGACAACTCCTACGAGCAGTACTTC.

The chain combines TRBV2 with TRBJ2-7; TRBD1 matches 9 bases. The V gene's germline CDR1 is SNHLY and CDR2 FYNNEI. J lost 5 bases, V lost 7 bases, and 12 bases had no gene match. The CDR3 runs 15 residues. The CDR3 region is CASIYHPTGGDEQYF. The DNA for the CDR3 is TGTGCCAGCATCTATCACCCGACAGGGGGTGACGAGCAGTACTTC.

This clone was detected only a few times. CDR3 sequence (DNA): TGCGCCAGCAGCTCGGAAGGTGATCAGCCCCAGCATTTT. Protein: CASSSEGDQPQHF. The genes are TRBV5-1 and TRBJ1-5; D is unresolved. Germline V gives CDR1 SGHRS, CDR2 YFSETQ. This CDR3 spans 13 amino acids. The V end was cut by 3 bases, the J end by 5 bases, with 9 bases between.

The V gene is TRBV27, the J gene TRBJ1-5; TRBD1 is a possible D gene (6 bases). CDR1 is MNHEY and CDR2 is SMNVEV in the germline V gene (reference sequence). V shed 4 bases and J shed 2 bases, with 9 bases lying between them. The CDR3 length is 14 residues. Here the CDR3 reads CASSSRTGNQPQHF. CDR3 coding DNA: TGTGCCAGCAGTTCCCGGACAGGCAATCAGCCCCAGCATTTT.

The V gene is TRBV9, the J gene TRBJ2-3; no reliable D call. The CDR3 loop spans 15 amino acids. The germline V gene has CDR1 SGDLS and CDR2 YYNGEE. V was cut by 0 bases and J by 2 bases, with 10 bases left in between. The chain's CDR3 is CASSVGQPNTDTQYF. The CDR3 bases are TGTGCCAGCAGCGTAGGGCAGCCTAACACAGATACGCAGTATTTT.

The genes are TRBV7-7 and TRBJ2-1, with 11 bases identical to TRBD2. The CDR3 runs to 16 residues. V shed 0 bases and J 6 bases; nucleotides not matched to a gene: 4. Germline V CDR1 and CDR2: SSHAT, FNYEAQ (reference sequence). The CDR3 sequence: CASSLALAGGSNEQFF. The CDR3 nucleotides are TGTGCCAGCAGCTTAGCGCTAGCGGGAGGAAGCAATGAGCAGTTCTTC.

The rearrangement links TRBV6-5 to TRBJ1-1; possible D gene TRBD1, 5 bases. Germline CDR1 and CDR2: MNHEY and SVGAGI. CDR3 length: 15 amino acids. The V end lost 5 bases, the J end lost 5 bases, and 18 bases lay between the germline ends. CDR3 loop: CASSPRGGSGTEAFF. The DNA for the CDR3 is TGTGCCAGCAGTCCGCGGGGCGGCTCGGGGACTGAAGCTTTCTTT.

The V and J genes are TRBV5-4 and TRBJ2-7, with D possibly matching TRBD1 (6 bases). V lost 5 bases, J lost 4 bases, and 16 bases lay in between. Germline V CDR1 and CDR2: SGHNT, YYREEE (reference sequence). This CDR3 has 14 amino acids. CDR3 amino acids: CASRRQGGPYEQYF. In DNA, the CDR3 is TGTGCCAGCAGACGACAAGGGGGACCTTACGAGCAGTACTTC.